This TCR beta chain was captured by sequencing in a study of shared clonotypes between healthy human individuals. Sorted subsets were amplified in replicate PCRs using 200 ng DNA, approximately 30,000 T cell genomes. This table comes from immunoSEQ multiplex PCR, and its TCRdb copy is limited to in-frame clones, with some not included. The table lists millions of clones, just over 90% of them singletons, with about 1.5% in the top ten. As defined, naive CD8 cells were CD45RO-negative and positively selected for CCR7, with terminally differentiated effector memory CD45RA+ cells excluded. This receptor was identified in a man between 18 and 35 years old in good health. Some clones in this sample may be carry-over from other donors' samples. Sequences were obtained from naive CD8+ T cells from PBMCs.

In DNA form, the CDR3 reads TGTGCCAGCAGCCCCGGGACAGGGCTCTCGGGGGAGCAGTACTTC. Protein sequence: CASSPGTGLSGEQYF. The rearrangement links TRBV7-6 to TRBJ2-7, with TRBD1 matching over 9 bases. Losses at the gene ends were 5 bases for V and 7 bases for J; bases not matched to a gene: 12. The CDR3 has 15 residues. Germline V gene data show CDR1 as SGHVS and CDR2 as FNYEAQ.